This T cell receptor (beta chain) was captured in a study of T cell responses to AZD1222 COVID-19 vaccine. Findings and caveats of the study: Only six AZD1222 recipients tested seropositive at baseline. Spike-specific TCR repertoires showed rising breadth and depth after two AZD1222 doses. Researchers report vaccine-associated CD4 TCRs spanning spike, with dominance at 160-218 and 743-854. As reported, nearly half of all spike-specific TCRs target variant regions that are unmutated.

V lost 0 bases to trimming and J lost 2 bases, with 2 bases between them. The CDR3 loop spans 12 amino acids. Germline-derived CDR1 and CDR2 are LNHNV and YYDKDF (reference sequence). TCRdb's copy holds only in-frame clones and misses some; the assay was immunoSEQ multiplex PCR. The sample carries about 160,000 clones, roughly 94% recorded once. Worth noting for this clone: Its antigen remains unknown. At the DNA level, this CDR3 is encoded by other sequences in the same sample as well.

The sequence was collected from an adult in good health. This specimen was peripheral blood, taken on day 0 of MenACWY control vaccination. This chain connects TRBV15 to TRBJ2-7; D not resolved. CDR3 sequence reads: CATSRDPYEQYF. The CDR3 region has the DNA TGTGCCACCAGCAGAGATCCCTACGAGCAGTACTTC.